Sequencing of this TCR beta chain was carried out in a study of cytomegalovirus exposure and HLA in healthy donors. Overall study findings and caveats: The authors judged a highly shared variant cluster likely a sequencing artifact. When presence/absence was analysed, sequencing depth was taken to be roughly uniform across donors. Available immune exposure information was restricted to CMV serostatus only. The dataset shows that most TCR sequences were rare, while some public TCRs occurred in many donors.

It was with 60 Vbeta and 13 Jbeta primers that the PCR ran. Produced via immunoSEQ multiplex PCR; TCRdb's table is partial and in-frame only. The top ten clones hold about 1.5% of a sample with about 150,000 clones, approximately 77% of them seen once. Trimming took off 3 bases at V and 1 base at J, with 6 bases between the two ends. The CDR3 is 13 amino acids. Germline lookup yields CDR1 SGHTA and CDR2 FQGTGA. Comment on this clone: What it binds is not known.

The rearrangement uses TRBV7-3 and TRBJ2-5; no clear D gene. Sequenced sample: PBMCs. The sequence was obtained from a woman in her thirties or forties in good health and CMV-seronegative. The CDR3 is CASSFGGQETQYF. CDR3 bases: TGTGCCAGCAGCTTTGGCGGCCAAGAGACCCAGTACTTC.